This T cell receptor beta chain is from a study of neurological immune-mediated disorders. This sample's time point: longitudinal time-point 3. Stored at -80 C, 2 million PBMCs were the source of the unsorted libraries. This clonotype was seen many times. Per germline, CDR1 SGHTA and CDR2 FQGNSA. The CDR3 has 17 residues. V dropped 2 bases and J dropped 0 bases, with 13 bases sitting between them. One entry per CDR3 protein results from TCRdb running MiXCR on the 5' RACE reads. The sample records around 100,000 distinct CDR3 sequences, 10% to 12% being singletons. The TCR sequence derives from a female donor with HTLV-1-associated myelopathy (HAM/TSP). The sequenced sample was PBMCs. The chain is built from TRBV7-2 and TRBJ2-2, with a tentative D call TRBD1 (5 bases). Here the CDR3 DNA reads TGTGCCAGCAGCTTACGGGCAGGGCTAGCGAACACCGGGGAGCTGTTTTTT. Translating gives CASSLRAGLANTGELFF. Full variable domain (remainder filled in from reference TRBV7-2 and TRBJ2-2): GAGVSQSPSNKVTEKGKDVELRCDPISGHTALYWYRQSLGQGLEFLIYFQGNSAPDKSGLPSDRFSAERTGGSVSTLTIQRTQQEDSAVYLCASSLRAGLANTGELFFGEGSRLTVL.